The next 26 T cell receptor beta chains were all read from a single sample in a study of blood T cell repertoires in COVID-19. Clones were sequenced by immunoSEQ multiplex PCR, and TCRdb holds only the in-frame ones, with some missing. The profile covers roughly 68,000 clones, with more than 80% appearing a single time and less than 7.5% taken by the ten largest. The sample consisted of peripheral blood. Receptors were obtained from a woman older than 75 with active COVID-19.

The chain employs TRBV7-9 and TRBJ2-7; D gene unclear. V gave up 1 base and J gave up 2 bases, with 12 bases separating them. Germline V gene sequence: CDR1 SEHNR, CDR2 FQNEAQ (reference sequence). This CDR3 comprises 15 residues. The CDR3 DNA sequence: TGTGCCAGCAGCTTAGGGCGGAGTGAGACCTACGAGCAGTACTTC. This encodes CASSLGRSETYEQYF.

The V and J genes are TRBV6-5 and TRBJ1-3, with D tentatively TRBD1 (5 bases). Looked up from germline, CDR1 is MNHEY and CDR2 is SVGAGI. V shed 6 bases and J shed 1 base, with 13 bases lying between them. CDR3 length: 15 amino acids. CDR3 in amino acids: CASSPTENSGNTIYF. CDR3 nucleotides: TGTGCCAGCAGCCCGACAGAGAATTCTGGAAACACCATATATTTT.

This rearrangement joins TRBV19 to TRBJ2-2, with 7 bases identical to TRBD2. CDR3 length: 15 residues. J gave up 4 bases and V 9 bases, and 11 bases lay outside the gene matches. CDR1 LNHDA and CDR2 SQIVND come from the germline V gene (reference sequence). CDR3 sequence (DNA): TGTGCCAGCCAACCCAGGGAGGGCCTCACCGGGGAGCTGTTTTTT. Its translation: CASQPREGLTGELFF.

The rearrangement joins TRBV29-1 to TRBJ2-7; TRBD1 might be the D (5 bases). The CDR3 extends over 12 amino acids. The ends were cut back, 4 bases at V and 2 bases at J, with 9 bases in the middle. CDR1 SQVTM and CDR2 ANQGSEA come from the germline V gene. CDR3 nucleotide sequence: TGCAGCGTTGGGTCGACAGCCTACGAGCAGTACTTC. Residues: CSVGSTAYEQYF.

This chain uses TRBV21-1 with TRBJ2-7; the D call in the table, TRBD2, was not verified against the DNA. TRBV21-1 is a pseudogene locus. This CDR3 region has 15 residues. The CDR3 loop reads CASSTLQAPPYEQYF. Written as DNA, the CDR3 is TGTGCCAGCAGCACCCTACAAGCGCCTCCCTACGAGCAGTACTTC.

CDR3 sequence reads: CASSDYTGKAFF. DNA for the CDR3: TGTGCCAGCAGCGATTATACAGGGAAGGCTTTCTTT. The gene calls are TRBV9 and TRBJ1-1, with D maybe TRBD1 (6 bases). Trimming left V 3 bases short and J 11 bases short, with 14 bases between. Germline CDR1 is SGDLS and CDR2 is YYNGEE. The CDR3 runs to 12 residues.

J is TRBJ1-1 and V is TRBV19; 8 bases align to TRBD1. Germline V CDR1 and CDR2: LNHDA, SQIVND (reference sequence). V gave up 8 bases and J gave up 10 bases; unmatched junction bases: 12. This CDR3 region has 13 residues. The CDR3 region has the DNA TGTGCCAGTGGGGACAGGAAATCGGAACGAGCTTTCTTT. Encoded protein: CASGDRKSERAFF. Using reference TRBV19 and TRBJ1-1 for the parts outside the CDR3, the full variable domain is DGGITQSPKYLFRKEGQNVTLSCEQNLNHDAMYWYRQDPGQGLRLIYYSQIVNDFQKGDIAEGYSVSREKKESFPLTVTSAQKNPTAFYLCASGDRKSERAFFGQGTRLTVV.

The rearrangement joins TRBV10-3 to TRBJ2-5; 9 bases are shared with TRBD2. The CDR3 is 13 residues long. V gave up 5 bases and J gave up 5 bases; unmatched junction bases: 3. Per germline, CDR1 ENHRY and CDR2 SYGVKD. Here the CDR3 reads CAISSGGKETQYF. For the CDR3, the DNA is TGTGCCATCAGTAGCGGGGGGAAGGAGACCCAGTACTTC.

This rearrangement joins TRBV18 to TRBJ1-2; 9 bases line up with TRBD1. The V gene end was trimmed by 3 bases and the J gene end by 0 bases; junction bases not matched to a gene: 2. The CDR3 spans 15 residues. Germline V gene sequence: CDR1 KGHSH, CDR2 LQKENI. CDR3 nucleotides: TGTGCCAGCTCACCGGGACAGGGACCTAACTATGGCTACACCTTC. Amino acid sequence: CASSPGQGPNYGYTF. The full variable domain, completed using reference TRBV18 and TRBJ1-2, is NAGVMQNPRHLVRRRGQEARLRCSPMKGHSHVYWYRQLPEEGLKFMVYLQKENIIDESGMPKERFSAEFPKEGPSILRIQQVVRGDSAAYFCASSPGQGPNYGYTFGSGTRLTVV.

This clone was detected once. This CDR3 reads CASSMGLAGGYNEQFF. The CDR3 coding sequence is TGTGCCAGTAGTATGGGACTAGCGGGAGGTTACAATGAGCAGTTCTTC. The chain joins TRBV19 to TRBJ2-1; TRBD2 agrees at 15 bases. The V gene end was trimmed by 3 bases and the J gene end by 4 bases; junction bases not matched to a gene: 1. This CDR3 is built from 16 residues. The germline CDR1 and CDR2 sequences are LNHDA and SQIVND (reference sequence).

This rearrangement joins TRBV3-1 (or the pseudogene TRBV3-2) to TRBJ2-7; 8 bases map to TRBD1. J was trimmed by 1 base and V by 4 bases; bases with no gene match: 6. In germline, CDR1 is LGHDT, CDR2 YNNKEL (reference sequence). The CDR3 runs 15 residues. The CDR3 sequence: CASSPTGVGSYEQYF. CDR3 DNA: TGTGCCAGCAGCCCGACAGGGGTGGGGTCCTACGAGCAGTACTTC.

The chain has TRBV5-1 and TRBJ2-2; weak D call: TRBD1 (5 bases). V lost 5 bases to trimming and J lost 2 bases, with 13 bases between them. Germline values: CDR1 SGHRS, CDR2 YFSETQ. The length of the CDR3 is 15 residues. CDR3 loop: CASSRWGSNTGELFF. The CDR3, as DNA: TGCGCCAGCAGTCGGTGGGGCTCTAACACCGGGGAGCTGTTTTTT.

The CDR3 DNA reads TGTGCCATCAGTTCCGGGACTAGCGGGAACAATGAGCAGTTCTTC. This translates into CAISSGTSGNNEQFF. The V call is TRBV10-3, the J call TRBJ2-1; 13 bases map to TRBD2. The CDR3 runs to 15 residues. The V gene end was trimmed by 5 bases and the J gene end by 5 bases; junction bases not matched to a gene: 3. Germline V gene lookup returns CDR1 ENHRY and CDR2 SYGVKD.

This clone has only one observation. The chain is built from TRBV7-6 and TRBJ1-4, with a tentative D call TRBD1 (6 bases). The germline V gene encodes CDR1 SGHVS and CDR2 FNYEAQ. The V gene lost 4 bases and the J gene lost 5 bases, with 11 bases spanning the gap. This CDR3 is 14 amino acids long. The CDR3 coding sequence is TGTGCCAGCAGCTCTCTCAGGGGAAATGAAAAACTGTTTTTT. It codes for CASSSLRGNEKLFF.

The CDR3 is CASSPQVGRELFF. The CDR3 DNA sequence: TGTGCCAGCTCACCACAGGTGGGCCGGGAGCTGTTTTTT. V usage is TRBV18 and J usage is TRBJ2-2; D not certain. The CDR3 runs 13 residues. Germline values: CDR1 KGHSH, CDR2 LQKENI. Between the trimmed V and J ends, which lost 1 base and 9 bases, there was a span of 9 bases.

The chain uses TRBV10-3 and TRBJ2-7; weak D call: TRBD2 (6 bases). The CDR3 is 14 residues long. V was pared by 6 bases and J by 3 bases, with 15 bases between. Germline V gene lookup returns CDR1 ENHRY and CDR2 SYGVKD. CDR3 coding DNA: TGTGCCATCAGGACCAGCGGGCGCGTCTACGAGCAGTACTTC. Protein: CAIRTSGRVYEQYF.

This chain links TRBV19 with TRBJ2-5; D is perhaps TRBD1 (6 bases). V was trimmed by 7 bases and J by 1 base, leaving 13 bases between them. Germline-derived CDR1 and CDR2 are LNHDA and SQIVND (reference sequence). The CDR3 contains 14 residues. CDR3 residues: CASTVGDIQETQYF. The CDR3 nucleotides read TGTGCCAGTACGGTAGGGGACATCCAAGAGACCCAGTACTTC. Drawing the rest from reference TRBV19 and TRBJ2-5, the complete variable domain is DGGITQSPKYLFRKEGQNVTLSCEQNLNHDAMYWYRQDPGQGLRLIYYSQIVNDFQKGDIAEGYSVSREKKESFPLTVTSAQKNPTAFYLCASTVGDIQETQYFGPGTRLLVL.

The chain uses TRBV5-6 and TRBJ2-1; 11 nucleotides align to TRBD2. This CDR3 is built from 15 residues. Germline CDR1 is SGHDT and CDR2 is YYEEEE. V shed 4 bases and J 8 bases; nucleotides not matched to a gene: 8. The CDR3 DNA sequence: TGTGCCAGCAGCCTACTAGCGGGAGTATTATATGAGCAGTTCTTC. Translating it yields CASSLLAGVLYEQFF.

This chain links TRBV28 with TRBJ2-7, with D perhaps TRBD2 (6 bases). Trimming pared 6 bases from V and 0 bases from J, leaving 12 bases between. Germline CDR1 reads MDHEN; CDR2 reads SYDVKM. CDR3 length: 14 residues. In nucleotides, the CDR3 is TGTGCCAGCAGCGAGACTAGTCCCTCCTACGAGCAGTACTTC. Translation: CASSETSPSYEQYF.

J is TRBJ2-1 and V is TRBV11-1; possible D gene TRBD2, 5 bases. The CDR3 extends over 12 amino acids. V lost 4 bases to trimming and J lost 9 bases, with 10 bases between them. Per germline, CDR1 SGHAT and CDR2 FQDESV (reference sequence). This CDR3 is CASSSPGSEQFF. In DNA, the CDR3 is TGTGCCAGCAGCTCCCCGGGGTCTGAGCAGTTCTTC.

The CDR3: CASSKTTGEREAFF. Written as DNA, the CDR3 is TGTGCCAGCTCAAAGACGACAGGGGAGAGGGAAGCTTTCTTT. The rearrangement uses TRBV18 and TRBJ1-1; 8 bases fit TRBD1. V lost 5 bases and J lost 8; bases outside the gene matches: 10. This CDR3 has 14 amino acids. The germline CDR1 and CDR2 sequences are KGHSH and LQKENI. Using reference TRBV18 and TRBJ1-1 for the parts outside the CDR3, the full variable domain is NAGVMQNPRHLVRRRGQEARLRCSPMKGHSHVYWYRQLPEEGLKFMVYLQKENIIDESGMPKERFSAEFPKEGPSILRIQQVVRGDSAAYFCASSKTTGEREAFFGQGTRLTVV.

This clone showed up just a few times. The V gene is TRBV7-9, the J gene TRBJ2-1; no clear D gene. CDR3 size: 11 residues. V lost 7 bases, J lost 8 bases, and 9 bases lay in between. The germline V gene has CDR1 SEHNR and CDR2 FQNEAQ (reference sequence). The DNA of the CDR3 is TGTGCCAGCACTATGGAGTATGAGCAGTTCTTC. Its translation: CASTMEYEQFF.

The chain has TRBV7-9 and TRBJ2-3; 13 bases are a match to TRBD2. Per germline, CDR1 SEHNR and CDR2 FQNEAQ (reference sequence). The CDR3 spans 14 residues. After removal of 5 bases from V and 5 bases from J, the junction contained 1 base not matched to a gene. This CDR3 reads CASSRLAGGDTQYF. In DNA form, the CDR3 reads TGTGCCAGCAGCCGACTAGCGGGAGGAGATACGCAGTATTTT.

The chain recombines TRBV6-2 or TRBV6-3 with TRBJ2-1, with unresolved D. The V gene lost 6 bases and the J gene lost 8 bases, with 23 bases spanning the gap. This CDR3 spans 16 amino acids. Germline values: CDR1 MNHEY, CDR2 SVGEGT. This chain's CDR3 is CASRPRWAGTHDEQFF. In nucleotides, the CDR3 is TGTGCCAGCAGGCCTAGGTGGGCCGGTACTCATGATGAGCAGTTCTTC.

The CDR3 region has the DNA TGTGCCAGCAGCGTGGGGCTAGCGGTTGGAGCCTACGAGCAGTACTTC. Amino acids: CASSVGLAVGAYEQYF. The chain carries TRBV9 and TRBJ2-7; 7 bases line up with TRBD2. CDR1 is SGDLS and CDR2 is YYNGEE in the germline V gene. The CDR3 has 16 amino acids. Losses at the gene ends were 2 bases for V and 2 bases for J; bases not matched to a gene: 10.

A few counts support this clone. The V gene is TRBV3-1 (or the pseudogene TRBV3-2), the J gene TRBJ1-5, with TRBD1 identical over 7 bases. Per the germline V gene, CDR1 is LGHDT and CDR2 is YNNKEL (reference sequence). The CDR3 consists of 15 residues. Trimming removed 3 bases from V and 6 bases from J; junction bases left unmatched: 8. The CDR3 nucleotides read TGTGCCAGCAGCCAGCCGGGACAGTTTGGTCAGCCCCAGCATTTT. It yields the protein CASSQPGQFGQPQHF.